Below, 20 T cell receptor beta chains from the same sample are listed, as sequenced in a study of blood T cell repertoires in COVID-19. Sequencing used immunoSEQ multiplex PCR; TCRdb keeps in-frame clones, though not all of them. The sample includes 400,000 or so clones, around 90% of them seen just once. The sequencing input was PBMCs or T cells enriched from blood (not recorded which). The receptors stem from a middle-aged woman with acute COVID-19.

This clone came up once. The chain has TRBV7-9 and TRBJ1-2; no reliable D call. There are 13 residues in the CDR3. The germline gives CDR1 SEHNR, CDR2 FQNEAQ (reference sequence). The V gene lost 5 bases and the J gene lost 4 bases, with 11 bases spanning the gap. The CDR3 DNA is TGTGCCAGCAGCGTGGGCCCTCTCTATGGCTACACCTTC. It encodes CASSVGPLYGYTF. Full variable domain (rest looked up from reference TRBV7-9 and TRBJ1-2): DTGVSQNPRHKITKRGQNVTFRCDPISEHNRLYWYRQTLGQGPEFLTYFQNEAQLEKSRLLSDRFSAERPKGSFSTLEIQRTEQGDSAMYLCASSVGPLYGYTFGSGTRLTVV.

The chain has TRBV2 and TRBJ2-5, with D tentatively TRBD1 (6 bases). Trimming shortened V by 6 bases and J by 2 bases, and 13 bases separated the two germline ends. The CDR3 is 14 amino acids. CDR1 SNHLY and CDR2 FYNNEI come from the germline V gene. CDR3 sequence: CASRGTGFQETQYF. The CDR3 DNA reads TGTGCCAGCAGAGGTACAGGGTTTCAAGAGACCCAGTACTTC. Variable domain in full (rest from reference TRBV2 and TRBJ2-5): EPEVTQTPSHQVTQMGQEVILRCVPISNHLYFYWYRQILGQKVEFLVSFYNNEISEKSEIFDDQFSVERPDGSNFTLKIRSTKLEDSAMYFCASRGTGFQETQYFGPGTRLLVL.

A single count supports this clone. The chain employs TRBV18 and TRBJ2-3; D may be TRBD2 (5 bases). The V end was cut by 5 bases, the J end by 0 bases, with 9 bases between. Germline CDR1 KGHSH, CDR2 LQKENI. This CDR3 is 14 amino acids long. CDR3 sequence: CASSTRGSTDTQYF. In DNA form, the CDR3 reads TGTGCCAGCTCAACCCGCGGGAGCACAGATACGCAGTATTTT.

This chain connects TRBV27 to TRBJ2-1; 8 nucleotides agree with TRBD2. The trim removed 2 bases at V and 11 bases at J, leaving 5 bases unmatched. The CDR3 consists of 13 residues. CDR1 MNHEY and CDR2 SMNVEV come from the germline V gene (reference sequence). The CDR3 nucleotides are TGTGCCAGCAGTTTAATCGGGGGGGCCCAGCAGTTCTTC. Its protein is CASSLIGGAQQFF.

The CDR3 DNA is TGTGCCAGCAGCCAAGAACGAGGGACAGGGGGGTCTAATGAAAAACTGTTTTTT. Its protein is CASSQERGTGGSNEKLFF. The rearrangement uses TRBV4-2 and TRBJ1-4; 11 bases fit TRBD1. The CDR3 has 18 residues. Trimming at V came to 0 bases and at J to 3 bases, leaving 6 bases not matched to a gene. The germline gives CDR1 LGHNA, CDR2 YNFKEQ.

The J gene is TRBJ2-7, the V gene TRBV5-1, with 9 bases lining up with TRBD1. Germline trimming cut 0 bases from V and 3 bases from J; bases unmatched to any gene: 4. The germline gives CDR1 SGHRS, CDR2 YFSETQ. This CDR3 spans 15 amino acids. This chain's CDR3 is CASSLGGTGIYEQYF. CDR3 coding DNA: TGCGCCAGCAGCTTGGGAGGGACAGGGATCTACGAGCAGTACTTC.

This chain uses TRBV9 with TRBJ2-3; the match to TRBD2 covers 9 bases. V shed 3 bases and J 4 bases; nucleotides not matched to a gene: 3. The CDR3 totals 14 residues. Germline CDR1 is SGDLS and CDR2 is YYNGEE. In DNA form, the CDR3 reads TGTGCCAGCAGCGCGGGACTAGCTCCAGATACGCAGTATTTT. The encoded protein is CASSAGLAPDTQYF.

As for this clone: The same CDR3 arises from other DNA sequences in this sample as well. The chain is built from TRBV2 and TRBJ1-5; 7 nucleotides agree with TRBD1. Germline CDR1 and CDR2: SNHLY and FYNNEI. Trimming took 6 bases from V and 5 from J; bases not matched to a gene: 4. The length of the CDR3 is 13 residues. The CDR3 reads CASSRDRDQPQHF. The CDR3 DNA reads TGTGCCAGCAGCCGGGACAGAGATCAGCCCCAGCATTTT.

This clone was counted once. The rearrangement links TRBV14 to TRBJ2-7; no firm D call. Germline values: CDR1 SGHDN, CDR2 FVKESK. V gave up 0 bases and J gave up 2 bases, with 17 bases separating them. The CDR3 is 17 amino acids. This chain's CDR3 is CASSQDQEGKEPYEQYF. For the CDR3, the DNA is TGTGCCAGCAGCCAAGATCAGGAAGGTAAGGAACCCTACGAGCAGTACTTC.

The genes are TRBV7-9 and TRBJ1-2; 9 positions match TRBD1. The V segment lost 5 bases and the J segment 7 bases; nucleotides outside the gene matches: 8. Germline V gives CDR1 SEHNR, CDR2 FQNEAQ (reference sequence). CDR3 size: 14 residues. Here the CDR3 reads CASSPGTGRVGYTF. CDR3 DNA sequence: TGTGCCAGCAGCCCCGGGACAGGGAGGGTTGGCTACACCTTC.

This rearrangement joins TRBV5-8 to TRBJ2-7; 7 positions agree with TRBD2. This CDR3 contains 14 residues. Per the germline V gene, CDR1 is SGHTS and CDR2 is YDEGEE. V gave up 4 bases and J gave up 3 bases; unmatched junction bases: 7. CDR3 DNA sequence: TGTGCCAGCAGCACTGGCCCGGGGGGCTACGAGCAGTACTTC. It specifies CASSTGPGGYEQYF.

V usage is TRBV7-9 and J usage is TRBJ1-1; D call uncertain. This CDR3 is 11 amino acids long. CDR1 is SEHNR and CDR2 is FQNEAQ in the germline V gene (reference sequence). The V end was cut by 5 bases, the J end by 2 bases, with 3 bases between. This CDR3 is CASSQNTEAFF. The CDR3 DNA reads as TGTGCCAGCAGCCAAAACACTGAAGCTTTCTTT.

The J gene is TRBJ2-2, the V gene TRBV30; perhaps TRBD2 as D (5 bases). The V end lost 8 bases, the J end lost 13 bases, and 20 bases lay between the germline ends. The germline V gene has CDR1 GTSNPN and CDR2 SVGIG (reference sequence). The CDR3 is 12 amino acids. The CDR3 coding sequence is TGTGCCCAATTTACCCGGGGTCGGGGGCTGTTTTTT. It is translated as CAQFTRGRGLFF.

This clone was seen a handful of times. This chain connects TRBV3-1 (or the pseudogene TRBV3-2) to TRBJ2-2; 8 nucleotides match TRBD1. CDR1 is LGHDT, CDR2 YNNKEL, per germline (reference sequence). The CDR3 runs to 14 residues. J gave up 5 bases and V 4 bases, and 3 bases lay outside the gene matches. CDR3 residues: CASSPHRGTGELFF. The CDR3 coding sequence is TGTGCCAGCAGCCCCCACAGGGGGACCGGGGAGCTGTTTTTT.

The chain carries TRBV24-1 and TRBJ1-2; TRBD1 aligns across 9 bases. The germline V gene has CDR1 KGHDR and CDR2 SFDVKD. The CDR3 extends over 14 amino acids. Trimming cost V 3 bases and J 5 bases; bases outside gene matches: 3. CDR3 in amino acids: CATSDNDRGYGYTF. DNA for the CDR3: TGTGCCACCAGTGATAATGACAGGGGGTATGGCTACACCTTC.

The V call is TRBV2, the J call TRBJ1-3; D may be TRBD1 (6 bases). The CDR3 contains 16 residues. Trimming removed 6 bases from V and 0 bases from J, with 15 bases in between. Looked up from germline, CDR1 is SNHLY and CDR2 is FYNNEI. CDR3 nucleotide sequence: TGTGCCAGCAGAGACACACAGGGATTCTCTGGAAACACCATATATTTT. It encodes CASRDTQGFSGNTIYF.

CDR3 nucleotides: TGTGCCATCAGTGAATCCAGTATCGGAAACACCATATATTTT. Amino acid sequence: CAISESSIGNTIYF. The rearrangement links TRBV10-3 to TRBJ1-3, with D hard to call. The V and J ends lost 3 bases and 4 bases respectively, with 10 bases between them. The germline V gene encodes CDR1 ENHRY and CDR2 SYGVKD. The CDR3 length is 14 residues.

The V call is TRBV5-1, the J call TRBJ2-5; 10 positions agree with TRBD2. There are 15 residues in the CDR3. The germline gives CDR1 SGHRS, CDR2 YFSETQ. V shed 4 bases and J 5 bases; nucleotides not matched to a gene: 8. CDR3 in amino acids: CASSPGTSDKETQYF. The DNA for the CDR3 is TGCGCCAGCAGCCCCGGGACTAGCGATAAGGAGACCCAGTACTTC.

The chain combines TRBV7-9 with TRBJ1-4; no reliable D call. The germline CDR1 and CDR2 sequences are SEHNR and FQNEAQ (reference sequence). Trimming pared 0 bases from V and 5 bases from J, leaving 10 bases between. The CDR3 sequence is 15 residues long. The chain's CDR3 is CASSLAAGKNEKLFF. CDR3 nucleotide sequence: TGTGCCAGCAGCTTAGCGGCCGGGAAAAATGAAAAACTGTTTTTT.

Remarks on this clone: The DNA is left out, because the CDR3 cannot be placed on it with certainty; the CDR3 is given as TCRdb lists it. The CDR3 reads CASRFGQGTYEQYF. The V gene is TRBV12-2, the J gene TRBJ2-7; the D call in the table, TRBD1, was not verified against the DNA. TRBV12-2 is assigned pseudogene status. From its first to its last residue, the CDR3 has 14 amino acids.